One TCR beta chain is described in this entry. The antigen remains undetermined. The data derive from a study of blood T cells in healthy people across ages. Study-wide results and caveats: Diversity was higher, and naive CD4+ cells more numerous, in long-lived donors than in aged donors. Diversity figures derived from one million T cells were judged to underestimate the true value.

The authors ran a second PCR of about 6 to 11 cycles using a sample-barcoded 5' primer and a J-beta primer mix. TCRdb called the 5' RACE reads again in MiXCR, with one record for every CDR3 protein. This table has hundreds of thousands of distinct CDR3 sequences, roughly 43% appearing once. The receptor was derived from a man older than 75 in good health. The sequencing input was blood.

CDR3: CAISTTSGPYEQYF. CDR3 DNA: TGTGCCATCAGTACGACTAGCGGGCCCTACGAGCAGTACTTC. The genes are TRBV10-3 and TRBJ2-7, with TRBD2 matching over 10 bases. Germline V gene sequence: CDR1 ENHRY, CDR2 SYGVKD. The trim removed 5 bases at V and 2 bases at J, leaving 3 bases unmatched. This CDR3 comprises 14 residues.